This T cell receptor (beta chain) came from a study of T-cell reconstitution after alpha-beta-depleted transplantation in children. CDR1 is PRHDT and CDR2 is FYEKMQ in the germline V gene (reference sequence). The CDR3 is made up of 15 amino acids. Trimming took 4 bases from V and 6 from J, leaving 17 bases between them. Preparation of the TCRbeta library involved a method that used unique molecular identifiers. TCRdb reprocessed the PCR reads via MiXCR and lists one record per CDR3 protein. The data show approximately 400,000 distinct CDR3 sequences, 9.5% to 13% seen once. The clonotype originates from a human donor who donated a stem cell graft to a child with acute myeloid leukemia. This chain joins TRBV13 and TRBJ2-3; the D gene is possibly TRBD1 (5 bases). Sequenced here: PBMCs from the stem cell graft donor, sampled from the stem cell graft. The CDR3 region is CASSSGSQELDTQYF. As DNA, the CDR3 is TGTGCCAGCAGCTCGGGCTCACAGGAATTGGATACGCAGTATTTT.